Sequencing of this T cell receptor beta chain was carried out in a study of T-cell memory formation after mild COVID-19. Study-wide results and caveats: For contracting clones, CD4+ ones sat mainly in CM and EM, CD8+ in EMRA. Still unconfirmed is whether the second-wave clones peaking on day 37 recognized SARS-CoV-2. Several responding clones turned up in pre-infection memory, indicating that cross-reactive memory may have taken part.

It was 5'RACE with constant-segment primers that produced the TCR alpha and TCR beta cDNA libraries, which carried sample barcodes and UMIs. TCRdb re-called the 5' RACE reads through MiXCR, storing one row per CDR3 protein. The data contain about 430,000 distinct CDR3 sequences, about a sixth of them singletons. This clonotype was detected only a few times. Its antigen is unidentified. CDR1 and CDR2 (germline): SEHNR, FQNEAQ (reference sequence). Deletions cut 7 bases from V and 8 bases from J, with 12 bases between. The CDR3 extends over 12 amino acids. J is TRBJ2-1 and V is TRBV7-9, with unresolved D. The receptor's source is a man between 18 and 35 years old who had mild COVID-19 (a few samples of this study predate the infection). Cell type and time point are not known. The specimen sequenced was PBMCs or a T cell subset sorted from them (not recorded which). The CDR3 DNA follows: TGTGCCAGCACCGGAAAACGGGATGAGCAGTTCTTC. Encoded protein: CASTGKRDEQFF.